The 23 T cell receptor beta chains listed next were all sequenced from one sample in a study of Graves' ophthalmopathy and Graves' hyperthyroidism. Amplified TCR beta CDR3 regions were obtained using RNA transcripts as template. Amplification began with first-round RT-PCR using HTBI primers, then second-round multiplex PCR was performed. TCRdb fed the multiplex PCR reads into MiXCR, producing one record per CDR3 protein. The sample has 1 million to 1.3 million distinct CDR3 sequences, approximately 35% seen once; the top ten hold over 8.5%. Material for sequencing was peripheral blood or thyroid tissue (not recorded which). Source of these receptors: an adult man with Graves' hyperthyroidism.

This chain uses TRBV10-2 with TRBJ1-2; TRBD1 matches at 9 bases. The germline CDR1 and CDR2 sequences are WSHSY and SAAADI. Unmatched junction bases numbered 6, after V lost 4 bases and J lost 6 bases. The CDR3 loop spans 14 amino acids. CDR3 sequence reads: CASSAGQGNDGYTF. The CDR3 coding sequence is TGCGCCAGCAGTGCCGGACAGGGGAATGATGGCTACACCTTC.

This clonotype showed up many times. V and J are TRBV20-1 and TRBJ1-6; D might be TRBD1 (5 bases). The CDR3 contains 13 residues. Trimming left V 0 bases short and J 11 bases short, with 11 bases between. Germline CDR1 and CDR2: DFQATT and SNEGSKA (reference sequence). This CDR3 is CSARDGGYPPLHF. The CDR3 nucleotides are TGCAGTGCTAGAGATGGGGGTTACCCACCCCTCCACTTT.

This sequence joins TRBV7-9 and TRBJ2-2; 10 bases agree with TRBD2. J gave up 3 bases and V 1 base, and 2 bases lay outside the gene matches. Germline loops: CDR1 SEHNR, CDR2 FQNEAQ (reference sequence). The CDR3 is 16 residues long. CDR3 loop: CASSLEGLAYTGELFF. Written as DNA, the CDR3 is TGTGCCAGCAGCTTAGAGGGACTAGCGTACACCGGGGAGCTGTTTTTT.

This clonotype was seen many times. V and J are TRBV19 and TRBJ2-7, with 7 bases lining up with TRBD1. V shed 5 bases and J 5 bases; nucleotides not matched to a gene: 9. The CDR3 contains 14 residues. Per the germline V gene, CDR1 is LNHDA and CDR2 is SQIVND (reference sequence). This CDR3 reads CASSWDSGVNEQYF. CDR3 DNA: TGTGCCAGTAGTTGGGACAGCGGCGTGAACGAGCAGTACTTC. The full variable domain, completed using reference TRBV19 and TRBJ2-7, is DGGITQSPKYLFRKEGQNVTLSCEQNLNHDAMYWYRQDPGQGLRLIYYSQIVNDFQKGDIAEGYSVSREKKESFPLTVTSAQKNPTAFYLCASSWDSGVNEQYFGPGTRLTVT.

V and J are TRBV28 and TRBJ1-6, with 10 nucleotides matching TRBD1. CDR3 length: 16 residues. The germline V gene encodes CDR1 MDHEN and CDR2 SYDVKM. Unmatched junction bases numbered 5, after V lost 6 bases and J lost 3 bases. The CDR3 here is CASRTDRGNYNSPLHF. The DNA of the CDR3 is TGTGCCAGCAGAACGGACAGGGGGAACTATAATTCACCCCTCCACTTT.

As for this clonotype: One base away lies a much larger clone, so this may be a sequencing read error. The CDR3 sequence: CASSPHIRRRDYGYTF. CDR3 nucleotides: TGTGCCAGCAGCCCACACATAAGAAGACGGGACTATGGCTACACCTTC. The chain employs TRBV5-5 and TRBJ1-2; D gene ambiguous. The CDR3 has 16 residues. The germline V and J ends were trimmed by 4 bases and 3 bases, with 19 bases remaining between them. Germline CDR1 and CDR2: SGHKS and YYEKEE (reference sequence).

In this sample, this clonotype turned up a few times. J is TRBJ1-2 and V is TRBV5-6; D is undetermined. Germline V gene sequence: CDR1 SGHDT, CDR2 YYEEEE. The V end lost 1 base, the J end lost 0 bases, and 10 bases lay between the germline ends. This CDR3 is built from 15 residues. CDR3 bases: TGTGCCAGCAGCTTGTATGGGGTATCTAACTATGGCTACACCTTC. Amino acid sequence: CASSLYGVSNYGYTF.

This clonotype has a single count. DNA of the CDR3: TGTGCCAGCAGTGAAGTGGGACTTGCCTACAATGAGCAGTTCTTC. Amino acids: CASSEVGLAYNEQFF. J is TRBJ2-1 and V is TRBV2, with D possibly TRBD2 on 6 matching bases. Germline values: CDR1 SNHLY, CDR2 FYNNEI. CDR3 length equals 15 residues. The V end was cut by 1 base, the J end by 2 bases, with 9 bases between.

On this clonotype: A much larger clone differs from this one at a single base, so this may be a read error. No conserved phenylalanine or tryptophan is present at the end of the CDR3, so a read error is the likely explanation. The CDR3 reads CASRNQPQHS. In nucleotides, the CDR3 is TGTGCCAGCCGTAATCAGCCCCAGCATTCT. The chain is built from TRBV3-1 and TRBJ1-5, with no clear D. V shed 8 bases and J shed 4 bases, with 3 bases lying between them. The CDR3 contains 10 residues. Germline CDR1 is LGHDT and CDR2 is YNNKEL (reference sequence).

As regards this clonotype: Being one base from a much bigger clone, this may be a read error. The chain links TRBV20-1 to TRBJ2-7; 7 bases fit TRBD2. Germline V lookup: CDR1 DFQATT, CDR2 SNEGSKA (reference sequence). The CDR3 runs 14 residues. V shed 3 bases, J shed 0 bases, and the junction held 5 bases outside the gene matches. CDR3 in amino acids: CSASGTTSSYEQYF. CDR3 sequence (DNA): TGCAGTGCTAGCGGGACTACCAGCTCCTACGAGCAGTACTTC.

The chain recombines TRBV7-2 with TRBJ2-7; perhaps TRBD2 as D (6 bases). This CDR3 is built from 15 residues. Trimming pared 3 bases from V and 1 base from J, leaving 13 bases between. Per germline, CDR1 SGHTA and CDR2 FQGNSA. The CDR3 spells CASSLAGSRSYEQYF. In DNA, the CDR3 is TGTGCCAGCAGCTTGGCGGGATCCCGTTCCTACGAGCAGTACTTC.

In this sample, this clonotype turned up a few times. This sequence may be a read error, since a much larger clone differs from it by one base. CDR3 nucleotide sequence: TGTGCCAGCATCCCCCGGACAGGCCCGAACACTAAAGCTTTCTTT. As protein: CASIPRTGPNTKAFF. V is TRBV7-9 and J is TRBJ1-1; 7 bases agree with TRBD1. CDR1 is SEHNR and CDR2 is FQNEAQ in the germline V gene (reference sequence). The CDR3 consists of 15 residues. Full variable domain (rest looked up from reference TRBV7-9 and TRBJ1-1): DTGVSQNPRHKITKRGQNVTFRCDPISEHNRLYWYRQTLGQGPEFLTYFQNEAQLEKSRLLSDRFSAERPKGSFSTLEIQRTEQGDSAMYLCASIPRTGPNTKAFFGQGTRLTVV.

This clonotype has only a few counts. The chain employs TRBV18 and TRBJ2-5, with unresolved D. The length of the CDR3 is 16 residues. Germline CDR1 KGHSH, CDR2 LQKENI. V lost 4 bases to trimming and J lost 1 base, with 16 bases between them. The DNA of the CDR3 is TGTGCCAGCTCACGAGCTTCGTTGGTGATCCAAGAGACCCAGTACTTC. Protein product: CASSRASLVIQETQYF.

This clonotype occurred many times. J is TRBJ1-5 and V is TRBV12-3 or TRBV12-4; no definite D call. The CDR3 sequence is 13 residues long. The V gene lost 2 bases and the J gene lost 10 bases, with 12 bases spanning the gap. The CDR3 region is CASSLQARDPQHF. In DNA, the CDR3 is TGTGCCAGCAGTTTACAGGCGAGGGATCCCCAGCATTTT.

The count of this clonotype is one. This sequence joins TRBV7-9 and TRBJ2-5; 9 bases align to TRBD1. The J segment lost 2 bases and the V segment lost 0 bases, leaving 10 bases of the junction unmatched. From germline, CDR1 is SEHNR and CDR2 FQNEAQ (reference sequence). CDR3 length equals 18 residues. The CDR3 reads CASSLAVAGTGLQETQYF. DNA of the CDR3: TGTGCCAGCAGCTTAGCCGTCGCCGGGACAGGGTTACAAGAGACCCAGTACTTC.

V and J are TRBV29-1 and TRBJ2-5, with D perhaps matching TRBD1 (6 bases). Germline CDR1 is SQVTM and CDR2 is ANQGSEA. Trimming took off 3 bases at V and 4 bases at J, with 15 bases between the two ends. The CDR3 runs 14 residues. CDR3 nucleotide sequence: TGCAGCGTTGAGGGGTACAGGGCTGGAGAGACCCAGTACTTC. Translation gives CSVEGYRAGETQYF.

V is TRBV10-3 and J is TRBJ2-2, with TRBD2 as a possible D gene (6 bases). The V gene's germline CDR1 is ENHRY and CDR2 SYGVKD. The CDR3 covers 14 residues. Trimming shortened V by 0 bases and J by 7 bases, and 9 bases separated the two germline ends. This chain's CDR3 is CAISESGGDGELFF. The CDR3, as DNA: TGTGCCATCAGTGAGTCGGGGGGAGACGGGGAGCTGTTTTTT.

This clonotype was seen ten or more times. The genes are TRBV11-2 and TRBJ1-1; D is undetermined. Germline lookup yields CDR1 SGHAT and CDR2 FQNNGV. V dropped 5 bases and J dropped 4 bases, with 14 bases sitting between them. The CDR3 spans 14 residues. This chain's CDR3 is CASSPRTPTTEAFF. The CDR3 DNA follows: TGTGCCAGCAGCCCCCGGACCCCTACCACTGAAGCTTTCTTT.

This clonotype was recorded only once. The rearrangement links TRBV7-2 to TRBJ1-5, with TRBD1 identical over 10 bases. There are 14 residues in the CDR3. Germline CDR1 and CDR2: SGHTA and FQGNSA. Losses at the gene ends were 3 bases for V and 10 bases for J; bases not matched to a gene: 6. Here the CDR3 reads CASSFDRGRSPQHF. The CDR3 DNA is TGTGCCAGCAGCTTCGACAGGGGGCGATCACCCCAGCATTTT.

The chain has TRBV4-3 and TRBJ1-5; D not resolved. Trimming pared 4 bases from V and 2 bases from J, leaving 15 bases between. Germline values: CDR1 LGHNA, CDR2 YSLEER. The length of the CDR3 is 16 residues. CDR3 sequence reads: CASSPRWFLGNQPQHF. The CDR3 region has the DNA TGCGCCAGCAGCCCGAGGTGGTTTTTAGGCAATCAGCCCCAGCATTTT.

This clonotype was seen only once. The chain joins TRBV29-1 to TRBJ1-1, with 7 bases aligning to TRBD1. CDR1 is SQVTM and CDR2 is ANQGSEA in the germline V gene. This CDR3 comprises 11 residues. Trimming at V came to 3 bases and at J to 13 bases, leaving 8 bases not matched to a gene. As DNA, the CDR3 is TGCAGCGTTGAGGTGGCAGGGGGGCTTTTCTTT. This sequence encodes CSVEVAGGLFF.

This clonotype was observed a few times. The chain carries TRBV5-1 and TRBJ2-5; D gene ambiguous. Germline V gene lookup returns CDR1 SGHRS and CDR2 YFSETQ. The CDR3 sequence is 15 residues long. Trimming removed 6 bases from V and 2 bases from J, with 17 bases in between. The CDR3 loop is CASMFRADRQETQYF. CDR3 nucleotide sequence: TGCGCCAGCATGTTCCGGGCAGATCGGCAAGAGACCCAGTACTTC.

This clonotype was counted many times. V gene TRBV9 combines with J gene TRBJ2-2; 7 nucleotides line up with TRBD2. Per the germline V gene, CDR1 is SGDLS and CDR2 is YYNGEE. V gave up 4 bases and J gave up 3 bases; unmatched junction bases: 0. This CDR3 comprises 13 residues. This CDR3 is CASSRGDTGELFF. CDR3 DNA: TGTGCCAGCAGCCGGGGGGACACCGGGGAGCTGTTTTTT.